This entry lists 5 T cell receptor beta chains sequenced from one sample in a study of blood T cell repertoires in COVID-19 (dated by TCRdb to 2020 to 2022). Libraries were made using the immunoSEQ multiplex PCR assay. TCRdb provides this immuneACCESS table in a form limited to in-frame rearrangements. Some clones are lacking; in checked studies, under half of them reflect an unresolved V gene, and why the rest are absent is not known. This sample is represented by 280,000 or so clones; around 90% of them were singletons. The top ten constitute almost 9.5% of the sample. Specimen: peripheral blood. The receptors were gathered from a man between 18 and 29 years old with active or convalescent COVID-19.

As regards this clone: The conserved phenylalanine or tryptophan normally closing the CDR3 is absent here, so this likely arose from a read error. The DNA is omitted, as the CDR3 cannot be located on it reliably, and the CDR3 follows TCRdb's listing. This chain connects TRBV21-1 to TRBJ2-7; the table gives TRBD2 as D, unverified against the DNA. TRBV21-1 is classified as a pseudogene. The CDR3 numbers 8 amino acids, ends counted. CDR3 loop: CASIPRRR.

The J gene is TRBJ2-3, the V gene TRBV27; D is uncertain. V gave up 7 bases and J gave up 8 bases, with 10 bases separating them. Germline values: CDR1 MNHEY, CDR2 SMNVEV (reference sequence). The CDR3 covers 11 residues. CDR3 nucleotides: TGTGCCAGCATTGGGTCAGGTACGCAGTATTTT. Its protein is CASIGSGTQYF.

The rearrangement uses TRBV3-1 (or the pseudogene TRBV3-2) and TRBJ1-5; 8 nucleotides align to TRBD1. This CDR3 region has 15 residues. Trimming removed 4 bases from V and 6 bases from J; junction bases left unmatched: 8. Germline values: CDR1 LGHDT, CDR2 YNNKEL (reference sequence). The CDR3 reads CASSLQDRESQPQHF. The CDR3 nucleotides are TGTGCCAGCAGCCTTCAGGACAGGGAATCTCAGCCCCAGCATTTT.

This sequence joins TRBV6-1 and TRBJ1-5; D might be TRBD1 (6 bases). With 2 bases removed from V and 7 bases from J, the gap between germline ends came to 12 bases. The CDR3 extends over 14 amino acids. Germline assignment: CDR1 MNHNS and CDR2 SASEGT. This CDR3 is CASSESGQPQPQHF. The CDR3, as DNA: TGTGCCAGCAGTGAAAGCGGACAGCCCCAGCCCCAGCATTTT.

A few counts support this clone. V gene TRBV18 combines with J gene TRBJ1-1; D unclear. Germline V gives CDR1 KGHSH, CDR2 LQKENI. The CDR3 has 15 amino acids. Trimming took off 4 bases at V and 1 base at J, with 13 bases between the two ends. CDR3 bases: TGTGCCAGCTCACTACGACAAATCCGGAACACTGAAGCTTTCTTT. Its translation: CASSLRQIRNTEAFF.